These 22 T cell receptor beta chains were sequenced from one sample in a study of T cell changes during pregnancy in multiple sclerosis. TCRdb keeps only in-frame clones here, not all; method: immunoSEQ multiplex PCR. The sample contains about 75,000 clones, 75% to 95% of which appear only once. The sequenced sample was CD4+ T cells from peripheral blood mononuclear cells, obtained before pregnancy. These receptors were collected from a female donor with multiple sclerosis, enrolled in a pregnancy study.

The chain is built from TRBV5-8 and TRBJ2-1; TRBD1 is a possible D gene (5 bases). The CDR3 totals 16 residues. Germline lookup yields CDR1 SGHTS and CDR2 YDEGEE. Deletions cut 2 bases from V and 1 base from J, with 13 bases between. Here the CDR3 reads CASSFNQGKSYNEQFF. In nucleotides, the CDR3 is TGTGCCAGCAGCTTTAATCAGGGAAAGTCCTACAATGAGCAGTTCTTC.

V is TRBV7-2 and J is TRBJ1-5; no clear D gene. Germline values: CDR1 SGHTA, CDR2 FQGNSA. This CDR3 comprises 13 residues. The V and J ends lost 8 bases and 4 bases respectively, with 12 bases between them. DNA for the CDR3: TGTGCCAGCGGCAACAGCATAAATCAGCCCCAGCATTTT. Translated: CASGNSINQPQHF.

This clone is a singleton in its sample. V gene TRBV5-4 combines with J gene TRBJ2-7; perhaps TRBD2 as D (6 bases). V was trimmed by 1 base and J by 7 bases, leaving 15 bases between them. The CDR3 consists of 14 residues. Germline assignment: CDR1 SGHNT and CDR2 YYREEE (reference sequence). DNA of the CDR3: TGTGCCAGCAGCTTGTCGGGGCGGGGAGGAGAGCAGTACTTC. Protein sequence: CASSLSGRGGEQYF.

A single count supports this clone. The J gene is TRBJ2-5, the V gene TRBV5-1; 8 bases are a match to TRBD2. V shed 0 bases, J shed 3 bases, and the junction held 4 bases outside the gene matches. The germline V gene encodes CDR1 SGHRS and CDR2 YFSETQ. There are 15 residues in the CDR3. Here the CDR3 reads CASSLGNGGEETQYF. CDR3 sequence (DNA): TGCGCCAGCAGCTTGGGGAACGGGGGGGAAGAGACCCAGTACTTC.

The rearrangement joins TRBV19 to TRBJ2-2, with TRBD1 matching over 9 bases. Germline V gene sequence: CDR1 LNHDA, CDR2 SQIVND (reference sequence). The CDR3 sequence is 14 residues long. V lost 6 bases to trimming and J lost 3 bases; unmatched junction nucleotides: 2. The CDR3 here is CASRGDRDTGELFF. Here the CDR3 DNA reads TGTGCCAGTAGGGGGGACAGGGACACCGGGGAGCTGTTTTTT.

This rearrangement joins TRBV19 to TRBJ1-5; the D gene is possibly TRBD1 (6 bases). Trimming shortened V by 2 bases and J by 4 bases, and 12 bases separated the two germline ends. The CDR3 length is 15 residues. Germline V gene data show CDR1 as LNHDA and CDR2 as SQIVND (reference sequence). CDR3 DNA sequence: TGTGCCAGTAGTATAACAGGGCTAGGTAATCAGCCCCAGCATTTT. This gives the protein CASSITGLGNQPQHF. Supplemented by reference TRBV19 and TRBJ1-5, the full variable domain reads DGGITQSPKYLFRKEGQNVTLSCEQNLNHDAMYWYRQDPGQGLRLIYYSQIVNDFQKGDIAEGYSVSREKKESFPLTVTSAQKNPTAFYLCASSITGLGNQPQHFGDGTRLSIL.

This rearrangement joins TRBV19 to TRBJ2-1; TRBD1 aligns across 8 bases. Looked up from germline, CDR1 is LNHDA and CDR2 is SQIVND (reference sequence). This CDR3 region has 15 residues. After removal of 8 bases from V and 4 bases from J, the junction contained 10 bases not matched to a gene. This chain's CDR3 is CASETTGTGYNEQFF. In DNA form, the CDR3 reads TGTGCCAGTGAAACAACCGGGACAGGTTACAATGAGCAGTTCTTC.

V and J are TRBV5-1 and TRBJ2-1; TRBD1 matches 8 bases. Germline CDR1 is SGHRS and CDR2 is YFSETQ. V dropped 0 bases and J dropped 3; count of bases not matched to a gene: 5. This CDR3 is 16 amino acids long. CDR3 in DNA: TGCGCCAGCAGCTTGGACCGAACAGGGGGCTACAATGAGCAGTTCTTC. It yields the protein CASSLDRTGGYNEQFF.

This clone showed up just once. This rearrangement joins TRBV28 to TRBJ2-7, with 11 bases that match TRBD1. The V gene's germline CDR1 is MDHEN and CDR2 SYDVKM. With V trimmed by 7 bases and J by 5 bases, 7 bases remained unmatched. This CDR3 comprises 14 residues. CDR3: CASKWTGGLNEQYF. The CDR3 DNA follows: TGTGCCAGCAAGTGGACAGGGGGCTTAAACGAGCAGTACTTC.

This CDR3 is CASSYSPSTQETQYF. CDR3 in DNA: TGTGCCAGCAGTTACAGCCCATCTACGCAAGAGACCCAGTACTTC. The rearrangement uses TRBV6-5 and TRBJ2-5; no clear D. This CDR3 is built from 15 residues. V lost 2 bases and J lost 2, with 12 bases in between. CDR1 and CDR2 (germline): MNHEY, SVGAGI.

The sample holds many counts of this clone. The chain carries TRBV15 and TRBJ1-2, with D perhaps TRBD1 (5 bases). Per the germline V gene, CDR1 is LNHNV and CDR2 is YYDKDF (reference sequence). V lost 2 bases and J 8 bases, leaving 12 bases between the germline ends. CDR3 length: 13 amino acids. In DNA, the CDR3 is TGTGCCACCAGCAGACGCAGGGAAGTGGGCTACACCTTC. Encoded protein: CATSRRREVGYTF.

This chain joins TRBV19 and TRBJ2-7, with 8 bases lining up with TRBD2. The CDR3 is 15 amino acids. The J segment lost 3 bases and the V segment lost 1 base, leaving 5 bases of the junction unmatched. The V gene's germline CDR1 is LNHDA and CDR2 SQIVND (reference sequence). This CDR3 is CASSIARGGGYEQYF. The CDR3 DNA sequence: TGTGCCAGTAGTATAGCTCGGGGGGGAGGCTACGAGCAGTACTTC.

The chain links TRBV28 to TRBJ1-5; 9 bases line up with TRBD1. From germline, CDR1 is MDHEN and CDR2 SYDVKM. The CDR3 loop spans 15 amino acids. V lost 4 bases to trimming and J lost 6 bases; unmatched junction nucleotides: 7. The CDR3 DNA sequence: TGTGCCAGCAGTTCCCGGGACAGGGTAACTCAGCCCCAGCATTTT. Encoded protein: CASSSRDRVTQPQHF.

This sequence joins TRBV2 and TRBJ1-2, with 9 bases aligning to TRBD1. The CDR3 runs to 13 residues. After removal of 10 bases from V and 0 bases from J, the junction contained 3 bases not matched to a gene. Germline CDR1 SNHLY, CDR2 FYNNEI. CDR3 nucleotide sequence: TGTGCCACCGGGACAGGGCCTAACTATGGCTACACCTTC. It translates to CATGTGPNYGYTF.

This rearrangement joins TRBV5-1 to TRBJ1-2, with TRBD1 matching over 9 bases. The trim removed 4 bases at V and 8 bases at J, leaving 12 bases unmatched. Germline loops: CDR1 SGHRS, CDR2 YFSETQ. The CDR3 length is 15 residues. CDR3 nucleotide sequence: TGCGCCAGCAGCGACGCCGGGACAGGGCCGAGAGGCTACACCTTC. This encodes CASSDAGTGPRGYTF. Complete variable domain (other parts from reference TRBV5-1 and TRBJ1-2): KAGVTQTPRYLIKTRGQQVTLSCSPISGHRSVSWYQQTPGQGLQFLFEYFSETQRNKGNFPGRFSGRQFSNSRSEMNVSTLELGDSALYLCASSDAGTGPRGYTFGSGTRLTVV.

The chain employs TRBV6-5 and TRBJ1-2; 9 bases fit TRBD1. CDR3 length equals 15 residues. Unmatched junction bases numbered 9, after V lost 5 bases and J lost 5 bases. Germline V gives CDR1 MNHEY, CDR2 SVGAGI. Here the CDR3 reads CASSHPGQGVYGYTF. CDR3 bases: TGTGCCAGCAGTCACCCGGGACAGGGAGTGTATGGCTACACCTTC.

This clone was detected once. The chain uses TRBV21-1 and TRBJ1-4; no DNA check was done on the table's D call, TRBD1. TRBV21-1 is described as a pseudogene. The CDR3 is made up of 16 amino acids. The chain's CDR3 is CASSNYPDRVNEKLFF. The CDR3 bases are TGTGCCAGCAGCAACTATCCCGACAGGGTGAATGAAAAACTGTTTTTT.

This clone was recorded only once. The chain has TRBV19 and TRBJ2-7; D is perhaps TRBD2 (8 bases). V lost 10 bases and J 0 bases, leaving 16 bases between the germline ends. This CDR3 spans 14 amino acids. CDR1 is LNHDA, CDR2 SQIVND, per germline (reference sequence). The CDR3 is CATRDSGSSYEQYF. Here the CDR3 DNA reads TGTGCCACCAGGGACAGCGGGAGCTCCTACGAGCAGTACTTC. The full variable domain, its missing parts supplied by reference TRBV19 and TRBJ2-7, is DGGITQSPKYLFRKEGQNVTLSCEQNLNHDAMYWYRQDPGQGLRLIYYSQIVNDFQKGDIAEGYSVSREKKESFPLTVTSAQKNPTAFYLCATRDSGSSYEQYFGPGTRLTVT.

The chain recombines TRBV28 with TRBJ2-2; D not certain. This CDR3 has 13 residues. Germline V gene sequence: CDR1 MDHEN, CDR2 SYDVKM. Trimming removed 5 bases at V and 1 base at J, with 5 bases between. The CDR3 sequence: CASSIRNTGELFF. In DNA, the CDR3 is TGTGCCAGCAGTATCAGGAACACCGGGGAGCTGTTTTTT.

This clone has a single count. The chain couples TRBV27 to TRBJ1-2; the match to TRBD1 covers 8 bases. This CDR3 is 13 amino acids long. The V gene's germline CDR1 is MNHEY and CDR2 SMNVEV (reference sequence). The trim removed 5 bases at V and 7 bases at J, leaving 6 bases unmatched. The CDR3 sequence: CASSIQGAGGYTF. DNA for the CDR3: TGTGCCAGCAGTATCCAGGGGGCGGGTGGCTACACCTTC.

V usage is TRBV19 and J usage is TRBJ2-3; TRBD2 might be the D (5 bases). V dropped 5 bases and J dropped 0 bases, with 12 bases sitting between them. The CDR3 covers 15 residues. The germline V gene encodes CDR1 LNHDA and CDR2 SQIVND (reference sequence). CDR3 DNA: TGTGCCAGTAGTGCGGCGGGTAGGAGCACAGATACGCAGTATTTT. Translation: CASSAAGRSTDTQYF.

The J gene is TRBJ2-2, the V gene TRBV27, with 8 bases that match TRBD2. CDR3 length: 18 residues. In germline, CDR1 is MNHEY, CDR2 SMNVEV (reference sequence). V lost 6 bases to trimming and J lost 2 bases; unmatched junction nucleotides: 14. The CDR3 reads CASSPVVSGSINTGELFF. CDR3 nucleotide sequence: TGTGCCAGCAGCCCTGTCGTGAGCGGGAGTATCAACACCGGGGAGCTGTTTTTT.